This T cell receptor beta chain was identified in a study of T cell changes during pregnancy in multiple sclerosis. The CDR3 consists of 13 residues. The ends were cut back, 7 bases at V and 0 bases at J, with 9 bases in the middle. CDR1 and CDR2 from the germline V gene are SGHTA and FQGNSA. The protocol was immunoSEQ multiplex PCR, while the TCRdb copy is restricted to in-frame clones and leaves out a portion. The data contain over 60,000 clones, 90% to 95% of them seen just once; the ten biggest clones take up about 0.7%. This sample comprised peripheral blood, obtained in the third trimester of pregnancy. The chain is built from TRBV7-2 and TRBJ1-1; D is ambiguous. This TCR derives from a female donor in good health, enrolled as a control in a pregnancy study. DNA for the CDR3: TGTGCCAGCACCCTTCTTATGAACACTGAAGCTTTCTTT. This gives the protein CASTLLMNTEAFF.